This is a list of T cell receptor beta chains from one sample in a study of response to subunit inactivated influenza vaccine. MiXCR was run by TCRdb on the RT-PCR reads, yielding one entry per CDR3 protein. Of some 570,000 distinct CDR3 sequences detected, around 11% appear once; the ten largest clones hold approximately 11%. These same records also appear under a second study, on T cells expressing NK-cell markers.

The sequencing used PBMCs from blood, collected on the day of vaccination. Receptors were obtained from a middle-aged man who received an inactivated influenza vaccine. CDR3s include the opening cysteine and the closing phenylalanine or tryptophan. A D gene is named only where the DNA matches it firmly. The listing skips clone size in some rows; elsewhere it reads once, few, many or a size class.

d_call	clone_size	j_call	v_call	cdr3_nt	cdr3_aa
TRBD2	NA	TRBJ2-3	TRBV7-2	TGTGCCAGCAGCTTAGTACGGGGGGTCACAGATACGCAGTATTTT	CASSLVRGVTDTQYF
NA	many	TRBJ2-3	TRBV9	TGTGCCAGCAGCGTAGATGGAGATACGCAGTATTTT	CASSVDGDTQYF
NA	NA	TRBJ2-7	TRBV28	TGTGCCAGCAGTTTATCCGGGACCCGGCCCTACGAGCAGTACTTC	CASSLSGTRPYEQYF
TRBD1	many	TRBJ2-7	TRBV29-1	TGCAGCGGACCAAGGCAGGGGGACCCCTACGAGCAGTACTTC	CSGPRQGDPYEQYF
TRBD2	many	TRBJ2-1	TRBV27	TGTGCCAGCAGTTTGTCACTAGCGGGAGTCAATGAGCAGTTCTTC	CASSLSLAGVNEQFF
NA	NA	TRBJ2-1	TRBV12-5	TGTGCTAGTGGTTTGCAGGTGATGAATGAGCAGTTCTTC	CASGLQVMNEQFF
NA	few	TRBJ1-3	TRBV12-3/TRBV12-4	TGTGCCAGCAGTCCCAATGGCGAAGCTGGAAACACCATATATTTT	CASSPNGEAGNTIYF
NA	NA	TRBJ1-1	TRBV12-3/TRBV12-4	TGTGCCAGCAGCCCGATTAGGGTAGGCACTGAAGCTTTCTTT	CASSPIRVGTEAFF
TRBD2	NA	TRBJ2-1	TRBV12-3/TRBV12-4	TGTGCCAGCAGCCGGGAGGGCTGGAGCAATGAGCAGTTCTTC	CASSREGWSNEQFF
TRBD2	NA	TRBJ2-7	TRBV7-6	TGTGCCAGCAGTCCTGGACTAGCGGGGCCCAGAAGGGGGTACGAGCAGTACTTC	CASSPGLAGPRRGYEQYF
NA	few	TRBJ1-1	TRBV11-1	TGTGCCAGCAGCTTAGCGAAAGGTTCGGGGGCGCGGAGCACTGAAGCTTTCTTT	CASSLAKGSGARSTEAFF
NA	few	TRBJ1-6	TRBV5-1	TGCGCCAGCAGCTGGGCTGGTGTCCCCCTCCACTTT	CASSWAGVPLHF
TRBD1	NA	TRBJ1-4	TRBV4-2	TGTGCCAGCAGCCAAGAGAGGACAGGGTCGGAAAAACTGTTTTTT	CASSQERTGSEKLFF
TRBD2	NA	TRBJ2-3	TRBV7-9	TGTGCCAGCAGATCCTACGGGACTAGCGGCACAGATACGCAGTATTTT	CASRSYGTSGTDTQYF
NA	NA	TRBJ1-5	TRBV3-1	TGTGCCAGCAGCCAAGCACCGGGGGCGGGGAAGCCCCAGCATTTT	CASSQAPGAGKPQHF
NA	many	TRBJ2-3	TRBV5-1	TGCGCCAGCACCACCGGGGGAGGAAGAGATACGCAGTATTTT	CASTTGGGRDTQYF
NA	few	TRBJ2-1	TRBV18	TGTGCCAGCTCACCACCCCGACCCCCCTACAATGAGCAGTTCTTC	CASSPPRPPYNEQFF
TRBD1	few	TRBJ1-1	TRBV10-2	TGCGCCAGCAGGGACAGGGGGCACACTGAAGCTTTCTTT	CASRDRGHTEAFF
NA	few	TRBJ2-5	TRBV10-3	TGTGCCATCAGTGAGTCGGGCAAACTCCAAGAGACCCAGTACTTC	CAISESGKLQETQYF
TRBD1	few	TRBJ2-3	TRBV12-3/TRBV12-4	TGTGCCAGCACCCTAGGGGGCTTCAGCACAGATACGCAGTATTTT	CASTLGGFSTDTQYF
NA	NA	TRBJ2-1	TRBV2	TGTGCCAGCAGTGCGTTCAGGGTAGGGAACAATGAGCAGTTCTTC	CASSAFRVGNNEQFF
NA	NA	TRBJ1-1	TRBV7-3	TGTGCCAGCAGCGTAAGCGGGCGGCGCTCAATGAACACTGAAGCTTTCTTT	CASSVSGRRSMNTEAFF
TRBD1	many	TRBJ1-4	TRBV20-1	TGCAGTGCGACCCGGACAGGAAGGACTAATGAAAAACTGTTTTTT	CSATRTGRTNEKLFF
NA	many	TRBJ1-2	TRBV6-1	TGTGCCAGCAGTCCCCACGGATCGAACTATGGCTACACCTTC	CASSPHGSNYGYTF
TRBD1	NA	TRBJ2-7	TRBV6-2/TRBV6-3	TGTGCCAGCATCTTCGACAGGGGCCACGAGCAGTACTTC	CASIFDRGHEQYF
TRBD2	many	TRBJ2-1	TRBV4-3	TGCGCCAGCAGCCTAACTAGCGAATCCTACAATGAGCAGTTCTTC	CASSLTSESYNEQFF
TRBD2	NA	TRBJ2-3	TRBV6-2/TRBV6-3	TGTGCCAGCAGGCTGTCCGGGGGACGGCTGCGGGGGGCCTTCACAGATACGCAGTATTTT	CASRLSGGRLRGAFTDTQYF
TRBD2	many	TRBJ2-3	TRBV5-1	TGCGCCAGCAACGGAGGGGCGGGGGGCAGCACAGATACGCAGTATTTT	CASNGGAGGSTDTQYF